These T cell receptor beta chains were read from a single sample in a study of T cell repertoires and HLA-DP antigens. No antigen has been assigned to these receptors. Clones were sequenced by immunoSEQ multiplex PCR, and TCRdb holds only the in-frame ones, with some missing. The sample comprises around 100,000 clones, about 92% of which are singletons, and 0.25% to 0.3% rests with the top ten. The sample taken for sequencing was CD4+ T cells from PBMCs. The source of these receptors is a young woman in good health and CMV-seronegative. Each CDR3 is given with its conserved first and last residue. Each record gives: CDR3 DNA, CDR3 protein, D gene, clone size, V gene, J gene. D genes are given only for firm matches. Size values are once, few and many counts, or a class for expanded clones, and some rows have none.

CDR3 DNA: TGCGCCAGCAGCCAAGAACCCCAGCGGGGTTGGCTAGACAATGAGCAGTTCTTC
CDR3 protein: CASSQEPQRGWLDNEQFF
D gene: TRBD2
clone size: -
V gene: TRBV4-1
J gene: TRBJ2-1

CDR3 DNA: TGTGCCAGCTCACCTCCGGGATTTGGGGGAAAACTGTTTTTT
CDR3 protein: CASSPPGFGGKLFF
D gene: -
clone size: -
V gene: TRBV18
J gene: TRBJ1-4

CDR3 DNA: TGTGCCAGCTCGCCACCTTCTGGAGTCTCTGGAAACACCATATATTTT
CDR3 protein: CASSPPSGVSGNTIYF
D gene: -
clone size: -
V gene: TRBV18
J gene: TRBJ1-3

CDR3 DNA: TGTGCCAGCAGCGTAGGGGGGCGGAATCAGCCCCAGCATTTT
CDR3 protein: CASSVGGRNQPQHF
D gene: -
clone size: once
V gene: TRBV9
J gene: TRBJ1-5

CDR3 DNA: TGTGCCAGCAGCTTTTCAGAGCCGACCGTAGGCTACGAGCAGTACTTC
CDR3 protein: CASSFSEPTVGYEQYF
D gene: -
clone size: few
V gene: TRBV6-6
J gene: TRBJ2-7

CDR3 DNA: TGTGCCTGGAGCCCCCCCCAGGGAAAGCGATCCTACAATGAGCAGTTCTTC
CDR3 protein: CAWSPPQGKRSYNEQFF
D gene: -
clone size: -
V gene: TRBV30
J gene: TRBJ2-1

CDR3 DNA: TGTGCCAGCACGTTCTGGGGTGTAAGCTATGGCTACACCTTC
CDR3 protein: CASTFWGVSYGYTF
D gene: -
clone size: -
V gene: TRBV6-1
J gene: TRBJ1-2

CDR3 DNA: TGTGCCAGCAGCTTAACGAGGGCCCTTGGAACAACCCAGTACTTC
CDR3 protein: CASSLTRALGTTQYF
D gene: -
clone size: -
V gene: TRBV7-2
J gene: TRBJ2-5

CDR3 DNA: TGTGCCAGCAGCGTAGGGTCTAGCGGGAGAATGGATGAGCAGTTCTTC
CDR3 protein: CASSVGSSGRMDEQFF
D gene: TRBD2
clone size: -
V gene: TRBV9
J gene: TRBJ2-1

CDR3 DNA: TGTGCCAGTATTAGCGGGGGGCTCCAAGAGACCCAGTACTTC
CDR3 protein: CASISGGLQETQYF
D gene: TRBD2
clone size: -
V gene: TRBV28
J gene: TRBJ2-5

CDR3 DNA: TGTGCCAGCAGCCTAGCGGTGGGGACCGGGGAGCTGTTTTTT
CDR3 protein: CASSLAVGTGELFF
D gene: TRBD2
clone size: -
V gene: TRBV7-2
J gene: TRBJ2-2

CDR3 DNA: TGCGCCAGCAGTGAGTCGAAGCGGGAATGGGGACCTTATAATTCACCCCTCCACTTT
CDR3 protein: CASSESKREWGPYNSPLHF
D gene: -
clone size: -
V gene: TRBV10-1
J gene: TRBJ1-6

CDR3 DNA: TGTGCCAGCAGCGCCCGGGTAAGCTCCTACAATGAGCAGTTCTTC
CDR3 protein: CASSARVSSYNEQFF
D gene: -
clone size: -
V gene: TRBV9
J gene: TRBJ2-1

CDR3 DNA: TGCAGCGTTGAATTCTTCGCGGGACAGGAAAACTATGGCTACACCTTC
CDR3 protein: CSVEFFAGQENYGYTF
D gene: TRBD1
clone size: once
V gene: TRBV29-1
J gene: TRBJ1-2

CDR3 DNA: TGTGCCAGCCTAGAGGGTTACCAAGAGACCCAGTACTTC
CDR3 protein: CASLEGYQETQYF
D gene: -
clone size: once
V gene: TRBV28
J gene: TRBJ2-5

CDR3 DNA: TGTGCCAGCTCCCCCTTAGGGCACCGAGAGACCCAGTACTTC
CDR3 protein: CASSPLGHRETQYF
D gene: -
clone size: once
V gene: TRBV18
J gene: TRBJ2-5

CDR3 DNA: TGTGCCAGCAGTTTATTTAGGACTATCCGCCCCGGGGAGCTGTTTTTT
CDR3 protein: CASSLFRTIRPGELFF
D gene: -
clone size: -
V gene: TRBV27
J gene: TRBJ2-2

CDR3 DNA: TGTGCCAGCAGTTTCCGTCCTGCCTATGGCTACACCTTC
CDR3 protein: CASSFRPAYGYTF
D gene: -
clone size: -
V gene: TRBV28
J gene: TRBJ1-2

CDR3 DNA: TGTGCCAGTAGTATTCTGACAGACAATTCACCCCTCCACTTT
CDR3 protein: CASSILTDNSPLHF
D gene: -
clone size: -
V gene: TRBV19
J gene: TRBJ1-6

CDR3 DNA: TGCGCCAGCAGCCATCCCTCTTATGTGGGCTATACGCAGTATTTT
CDR3 protein: CASSHPSYVGYTQYF
D gene: -
clone size: -
V gene: TRBV4-1
J gene: TRBJ2-3

CDR3 DNA: TGTGCCAGCAGTTTACAGGAAGCTTTCTTT
CDR3 protein: CASSLQEAFF
D gene: -
clone size: once
V gene: TRBV28
J gene: TRBJ1-1

CDR3 DNA: TGCGCCAGCAGCTCAAAAGCCGTCGGGGATGAGCAGTTCTTC
CDR3 protein: CASSSKAVGDEQFF
D gene: -
clone size: -
V gene: TRBV5-1
J gene: TRBJ2-1

CDR3 DNA: TGTGCCAGCAGCCGATTTAGCGGGGCCTACACAGATACGCAGTATTTT
CDR3 protein: CASSRFSGAYTDTQYF
D gene: TRBD2
clone size: once
V gene: TRBV7-3
J gene: TRBJ2-3

CDR3 DNA: TGCGCCAGCAGCCAAGATGAGGTGACGAGGGTAGGCTACACCTTC
CDR3 protein: CASSQDEVTRVGYTF
D gene: -
clone size: -
V gene: TRBV4-3
J gene: TRBJ1-2

CDR3 DNA: TGTGCCAGCAGCTTTACAGGGTTCTTCACTGAAGCTTTCTTT
CDR3 protein: CASSFTGFFTEAFF
D gene: -
clone size: once
V gene: TRBV7-2
J gene: TRBJ1-1

CDR3 DNA: TGCGCCAGCAGCTCCTCAGGGGTATTTGGCAAAAACATTCAGTACTTC
CDR3 protein: CASSSSGVFGKNIQYF
D gene: -
clone size: -
V gene: TRBV4-1
J gene: TRBJ2-4

CDR3 DNA: TGTGCCAGCAGTTCACGACTAGCGGGAGGGTACAATGAGCAGTTCTTC
CDR3 protein: CASSSRLAGGYNEQFF
D gene: TRBD2
clone size: -
V gene: TRBV2
J gene: TRBJ2-1

CDR3 DNA: TGTGCCAGCAGTGTTGACAGGGGCGGCGATACGCAGTATTTT
CDR3 protein: CASSVDRGGDTQYF
D gene: TRBD1
clone size: -
V gene: TRBV2
J gene: TRBJ2-3

CDR3 DNA: TGCGCCAGCAGCTTGATTGAGCGGGGGGCGGACACCGGGGAGCTGTTTTTT
CDR3 protein: CASSLIERGADTGELFF
D gene: TRBD2
clone size: -
V gene: TRBV5-1
J gene: TRBJ2-2

CDR3 DNA: TGTGCCAGCAGCGACTCCCGTCCGGGACAGGGCTATGGCTACACCTTC
CDR3 protein: CASSDSRPGQGYGYTF
D gene: TRBD1
clone size: -
V gene: TRBV28
J gene: TRBJ1-2

CDR3 DNA: TGTGCCAGCAGTCCATTGGGACAGGGGAAGGCAGATACGCAGTATTTT
CDR3 protein: CASSPLGQGKADTQYF
D gene: TRBD1
clone size: -
V gene: TRBV27
J gene: TRBJ2-3

CDR3 DNA: TGTGCCAGCAGCCGTGGACAGGCAACTAATGAAAAACTGTTTTTT
CDR3 protein: CASSRGQATNEKLFF
D gene: TRBD1
clone size: -
V gene: TRBV27
J gene: TRBJ1-4

CDR3 DNA: TGTGCCAGTAGGGCCCTGTACCAAGAGACCCAGTACTTC
CDR3 protein: CASRALYQETQYF
D gene: -
clone size: -
V gene: TRBV19
J gene: TRBJ2-5

CDR3 DNA: TGTGCCAGCAGTTTAGCGGTGGACAGACCCTACGAGCAGTACTTC
CDR3 protein: CASSLAVDRPYEQYF
D gene: -
clone size: -
V gene: TRBV28
J gene: TRBJ2-7

CDR3 DNA: TGTGCCAGCAGCTTGGCTGGGGACACTGAAGCTTTCTTT
CDR3 protein: CASSLAGDTEAFF
D gene: -
clone size: -
V gene: TRBV5-4
J gene: TRBJ1-1

CDR3 DNA: TGTGCCAGCCCCGGGGATTTCGGGACAGAGGCAACTAATGAAAAACTGTTTTTT
CDR3 protein: CASPGDFGTEATNEKLFF
D gene: TRBD1
clone size: -
V gene: TRBV25-1
J gene: TRBJ1-4

CDR3 DNA: TGCGCCAGCGGGCTCGGAGCGGGAGTAGGATATACGCAGTATTTT
CDR3 protein: CASGLGAGVGYTQYF
D gene: TRBD2
clone size: -
V gene: TRBV4-1
J gene: TRBJ2-3

CDR3 DNA: TGTGCCAGCAGTTTATTCGGCAGGTCCTCTGGGGCCAACGTCCTGACTTTC
CDR3 protein: CASSLFGRSSGANVLTF
D gene: -
clone size: -
V gene: TRBV28
J gene: TRBJ2-6

CDR3 DNA: TGTGCCAGCAGTGACCCGCGAAACACCGGGGAGCTGTTTTTT
CDR3 protein: CASSDPRNTGELFF
D gene: -
clone size: -
V gene: TRBV2
J gene: TRBJ2-2

CDR3 DNA: TGTGCCAGCAGGCTCGGACAGTTCAATGAGCAGTTCTTC
CDR3 protein: CASRLGQFNEQFF
D gene: -
clone size: -
V gene: TRBV6-5
J gene: TRBJ2-1

CDR3 DNA: TGTGCCAGCAGCTTAGGTTCCTACAATGAGCAGTTCTTC
CDR3 protein: CASSLGSYNEQFF
D gene: -
clone size: -
V gene: TRBV7-6
J gene: TRBJ2-1

CDR3 DNA: TGTGCCATCAGTCCGCAGGAAGGCTATGGCTACACCTTC
CDR3 protein: CAISPQEGYGYTF
D gene: -
clone size: -
V gene: TRBV10-3
J gene: TRBJ1-2

CDR3 DNA: TGTGCCAGCAGCTTGGGGCGGGTAGGGGGGAATGAGCAGTTCTTC
CDR3 protein: CASSLGRVGGNEQFF
D gene: -
clone size: -
V gene: TRBV7-3
J gene: TRBJ2-1

CDR3 DNA: TGTGCCAGCAGCTTAGGCGGGACTACAAACACAGATACGCAGTATTTT
CDR3 protein: CASSLGGTTNTDTQYF
D gene: TRBD2
clone size: -
V gene: TRBV7-2
J gene: TRBJ2-3

CDR3 DNA: TGCGCCAGCAGCCCTACCGACAGACTGAATTCACCCCTCCACTTT
CDR3 protein: CASSPTDRLNSPLHF
D gene: -
clone size: -
V gene: TRBV5-1
J gene: TRBJ1-6

CDR3 DNA: TGTGCCAGCAGCTTCTGGGGGGGGCGCACCGGGGAGCTGTTTTTT
CDR3 protein: CASSFWGGRTGELFF
D gene: -
clone size: -
V gene: TRBV5-8
J gene: TRBJ2-2